This entry concerns a single TCR beta chain. Its recognized antigen is unknown. No much larger clone exists at a distance of one base, and base qualities are not known. This sample is drawn from a study of shared T cell receptors in the human thymus (dated by TCRdb to the early 2020s). Broadly, across the study: The study examined how the human thymus generates shared, self-reactive T-cell receptor alpha chains.

Libraries were made using the immunoSEQ multiplex PCR assay. TCRdb retrieved this table from immuneACCESS and kept in-frame rearrangements only. Not all clones are present; in checked studies, unresolved V genes account for under half, and no reason is known for the remainder. Present in this sample are some 700,000 clones, roughly 88% of which were seen just once. The ten largest make up about 0.01% of the sample. The cysteine opens and the phenylalanine closes a CDR3 of 16 amino acids. Only CDR3 DNA is held: 48 bases, read in frame from base 1. The germline V gene encodes CDR1 SGHRS and CDR2 YFSETQ. Trimming removed 0 bases from V and 3 bases from J, leaving 15 bases between the germline ends. These data were also filed under a second study, of human thymus T cells. Drawing on the second study: Donors were immunologically healthy infants undergoing open corrective cardiac surgery for congenital heart defects in Finland. The thymus tissue came from surgical resects taken out during corrective cardiac surgery. V and J gene segment usage appeared biased in both thymic and peripheral blood repertoires. The related research found that thymic TCR repertoires overlapped highly between unrelated individuals. The study described the TCR alpha and beta repertoires in under 10 infant thymus samples and four matching peripheral blood samples. The cohort included over five male and a couple of female infants, with donor ages spanning 7 to 244 days. After being mechanically released from the tissue, thymocytes were kept at -70 degrees C in pellets of about 9-34 million cells. A QIAsymphony instrument was used to extract genomic DNA from frozen cell pellets. Using the immunoSEQ multiplex PCR assay, the TCRB and TCRAD loci were amplified from a standardized quantity of quality-controlled genomic DNA. The amplicons covered the V(D)J region and were long enough to include the CDR3 and to identify the V and J genes. The amplicons were sequenced on an Illumina platform via the commercial immunoSEQ service. Primer bias and sequencing errors were corrected as previously described, and TCRAD and TCRB were defined on the basis of the IMGT database. The repertoires were analysed using immunoSEQ Analyzer 3.0 and VDJTools for basic statistics, V/J segment usage, diversity estimates, rarefaction and pairwise overlap. Chao1, ChaoE, Efron-Thisted, Shannon and inverse Simpson indices were used to estimate diversity, which was also estimated on datasets down-sampled to the smallest sample. For repertoire overlap, CDR3 nucleotide sequence, V gene and J gene had to match strictly, and clustering was done by Jaccard-based multidimensional scaling. On average, thymus samples gave around 880,000 unique TCRB clonotypes, whereas blood samples gave around 84,000.

This receptor was obtained from a boy under two years old with a congenital heart defect. Donor details come from another sample of the same person, matched by shared clones. In this chain, TRBV5-1 is recombined with TRBJ1-1; D gene: possibly TRBD1, on 6 matching bases. Material: thymocytes. CDR3 loop: CASSLVGGGPDTEAFF. Read as DNA, the sequence is TGCGCCAGCAGCTTGGTGGGGGGGGGCCCGGACACTGAAGCTTTCTTT.